These 23 T cell receptor beta chains were sequenced from one sample in a study of T cells in Graves' hyperthyroidism and ophthalmopathy. Amplified TCR beta CDR3 regions came from RNA transcripts. HTBI primers were employed in a first-round RT-PCR of the TCR CDR3. TCRdb ran MiXCR on the multiplex PCR reads and lists one entry per CDR3 protein. The profile shows about 250,000 distinct CDR3 sequences, about 20% of them singletons. Sequencing used blood. These receptors all come from a man aged 25-45 years with Graves' ophthalmopathy.

The CDR3 region is CAISDSPYEQYF. Written as DNA, the CDR3 is TGTGCCATCAGTGACAGCCCCTACGAGCAGTACTTC. The chain joins TRBV10-3 to TRBJ2-7; D gene uncertain. Per the germline V gene, CDR1 is ENHRY and CDR2 is SYGVKD. The ends were cut back, 3 bases at V and 2 bases at J, with 5 bases in the middle. The CDR3 consists of 12 residues.

The CDR3: CSASARLVGYNEQFF. The CDR3 DNA follows: TGCAGTGCTAGCGCCCGACTAGTAGGTTACAATGAGCAGTTCTTC. The chain combines TRBV20-1 with TRBJ2-1; TRBD2 is a possible D gene (6 bases). The germline V gene has CDR1 DFQATT and CDR2 SNEGSKA (reference sequence). CDR3 length: 15 amino acids. V dropped 3 bases and J dropped 4 bases, with 16 bases sitting between them.

This clonotype has just a few counts. The chain carries TRBV7-3 and TRBJ2-2; D is unresolved. The germline V gene encodes CDR1 SGHTA and CDR2 FQGTGA. The CDR3 length is 13 residues. V dropped 5 bases and J dropped 3 bases, with 7 bases sitting between them. The chain's CDR3 is CASSPHDTGELFF. The CDR3 DNA sequence: TGTGCCAGCAGCCCCCATGACACCGGGGAGCTGTTTTTT.

The sample holds many counts of this clonotype. V gene TRBV3-1 combines with J gene TRBJ2-1; 7 bases fit TRBD2. This CDR3 comprises 14 residues. Germline CDR1 and CDR2: LGHDT and YNNKEL (reference sequence). The V gene end was trimmed by 4 bases and the J gene end by 6 bases; junction bases not matched to a gene: 6. CDR3 DNA: TGTGCCAGCAGCCGGCTAGCGGCAACCAATGAGCAGTTCTTC. Protein product: CASSRLAATNEQFF.

The CDR3 bases are TGTGCCAGCAGTGCCCGGGTGATGCCTAGCACAGATACGCAGTATTTT. Translation gives CASSARVMPSTDTQYF. V and J are TRBV28 and TRBJ2-3; D remains ambiguous. Trimming cost V 5 bases and J 0 bases, with 15 bases left between them. CDR3 size: 16 residues. Germline loops: CDR1 MDHEN, CDR2 SYDVKM.

Regarding this clonotype: It may be a read error: a sequence one base away is much more abundant. V gene TRBV28 combines with J gene TRBJ1-1; a possible D gene is TRBD1 (5 bases). Germline CDR1 is MDHEN and CDR2 is SYDVKM. The CDR3 spans 15 residues. V lost 8 bases and J 1 base, leaving 17 bases between the germline ends. The CDR3 DNA sequence: TGTGCCAGCGGTATCCCGGGACGGGGGAACACTGAAGCTTTCTTT. Translation gives CASGIPGRGNTEAFF.

This clonotype was seen only a few times. The CDR3: CASSKTGPSYEQYF. The CDR3 coding sequence is TGTGCCAGCAGTAAGACAGGACCCTCCTACGAGCAGTACTTC. The rearrangement links TRBV27 to TRBJ2-7, with D possibly being TRBD1 (6 bases). Germline V gives CDR1 MNHEY, CDR2 SMNVEV (reference sequence). CDR3 length: 14 amino acids. Trimming left V 5 bases short and J 0 bases short, with 11 bases between.

This clonotype was detected ten times or more. The J gene is TRBJ1-2, the V gene TRBV2; 8 bases line up with TRBD1. CDR1 and CDR2 from the germline V gene are SNHLY and FYNNEI. The length of the CDR3 is 15 residues. The V gene end was trimmed by 7 bases and the J gene end by 1 base; junction bases not matched to a gene: 8. The chain's CDR3 is CASKESGGLNYGYTF. In DNA form, the CDR3 reads TGTGCCAGCAAAGAGTCAGGGGGCCTTAACTATGGCTACACCTTC.

This clonotype appeared once. V gene TRBV27 combines with J gene TRBJ1-4; TRBD1 might be the D (6 bases). CDR1 MNHEY and CDR2 SMNVEV come from the germline V gene (reference sequence). The CDR3 is 14 residues long. V lost 5 bases and J lost 7, with 14 bases in between. CDR3 DNA sequence: TGTGCCAGCAGTGCCACCATAGGGGGTGAAAAACTGTTTTTT. It is translated as CASSATIGGEKLFF.

The gene calls are TRBV6-1 and TRBJ2-5; unclear D gene. V gave up 1 base and J gave up 13 bases, with 7 bases separating them. Germline assignment: CDR1 MNHNS and CDR2 SASEGT. The CDR3 is made up of 10 amino acids. This chain's CDR3 is CASSEEDTYF. CDR3 bases: TGTGCCAGCAGTGAAGAAGACACGTACTTC.

In this sample, this clonotype turned up a few times. The V and J genes are TRBV28 and TRBJ2-7, with D possibly TRBD1 on 6 matching bases. Trimming removed 6 bases from V and 6 bases from J, with 9 bases in between. This CDR3 has 11 amino acids. Germline V gene sequence: CDR1 MDHEN, CDR2 SYDVKM. For the CDR3, the DNA is TGTGCCAGCAGAATAGGGGGCGAGCAGTACTTC. Amino acids: CASRIGGEQYF.

The genes are TRBV4-1 and TRBJ1-2; D gene unclear. Trimming left V 0 bases short and J 5 bases short, with 4 bases between. Per the germline V gene, CDR1 is MGHRA and CDR2 is YSYEKL. This CDR3 region has 12 residues. As DNA, the CDR3 is TGCGCCAGCAGCCAAGAGCAGTATGGCTACACCTTC. Translated: CASSQEQYGYTF.

The chain employs TRBV24-1 and TRBJ2-5; 16 bases line up with TRBD2. Germline V gives CDR1 KGHDR, CDR2 SFDVKD. J was trimmed by 4 bases and V by 4 bases; bases with no gene match: 8. This CDR3 contains 18 residues. Written as DNA, the CDR3 is TGTGCCACCAGTGACATTGGGACTAGCGGGAGGGCAGGAGAGACCCAGTACTTC. Amino acids: CATSDIGTSGRAGETQYF.

This chain joins TRBV11-2 and TRBJ2-7; no firm D call. Germline assignment: CDR1 SGHAT and CDR2 FQNNGV. Trimming took off 3 bases at V and 4 bases at J, with 10 bases between the two ends. The CDR3 totals 13 residues. The CDR3 sequence is CASSFVKGYEQYF. Written as DNA, the CDR3 is TGTGCCAGCAGCTTTGTTAAGGGTTACGAGCAGTACTTC.

This clonotype has only a few counts. The CDR3 sequence: CASSAPGLASEQYF. CDR3 coding DNA: TGTGCCAGCAGTGCCCCGGGACTAGCTTCCGAGCAGTACTTC. The J gene is TRBJ2-7, the V gene TRBV28, with 9 positions matching TRBD2. J was trimmed by 6 bases and V by 5 bases; bases with no gene match: 8. CDR1 is MDHEN, CDR2 SYDVKM, per germline. The CDR3 contains 14 residues.

CDR3 nucleotides: TGTGCCAGCAGCCTGCACCTAAACACTGAAGCTTTCTTT. It encodes CASSLHLNTEAFF. V usage is TRBV11-2 and J usage is TRBJ1-1, with D hard to call. Germline V CDR1 and CDR2: SGHAT, FQNNGV. Trimming stripped 5 bases from V and 2 bases from J, with 9 bases between. The CDR3 totals 13 residues.

This chain links TRBV6-2 or TRBV6-3 with TRBJ1-1; the match to TRBD1 covers 7 bases. V lost 7 bases to trimming and J lost 5 bases; unmatched junction nucleotides: 7. The germline CDR1 and CDR2 sequences are MNHEY and SVGEGT. The CDR3 totals 13 residues. CDR3 sequence: CASTRDSGTEAFF. In DNA, the CDR3 is TGTGCCAGCACTCGGGACAGCGGGACTGAAGCTTTCTTT.

The CDR3 protein is CASSQGTQETQYF. The DNA of the CDR3 is TGTGCCAGCTCACAAGGAACACAAGAGACCCAGTACTTC. This chain connects TRBV18 to TRBJ2-5, with D uncertain. Between the trimmed V and J ends, which lost 4 bases and 2 bases, there was a span of 8 bases. Germline-derived CDR1 and CDR2 are KGHSH and LQKENI. The CDR3 has 13 amino acids. The full variable domain, completed using reference TRBV18 and TRBJ2-5, is NAGVMQNPRHLVRRRGQEARLRCSPMKGHSHVYWYRQLPEEGLKFMVYLQKENIIDESGMPKERFSAEFPKEGPSILRIQQVVRGDSAAYFCASSQGTQETQYFGPGTRLLVL.

This rearrangement joins TRBV5-8 to TRBJ1-5; D not certain. Germline CDR1 is SGHTS and CDR2 is YDEGEE. This CDR3 is built from 15 residues. Trimming pared 0 bases from V and 3 bases from J, leaving 10 bases between. CDR3 nucleotide sequence: TGTGCCAGCAGCTTGGTAGGGCGGTCCAATCAGCCCCAGCATTTT. This codes for CASSLVGRSNQPQHF.

This clonotype was seen repeatedly, ten times or more. This rearrangement joins TRBV11-3 to TRBJ2-1; 10 bases agree with TRBD2. V trimming: 1 base; J trimming: 6 bases; junction bases outside the gene matches: 9. The CDR3 totals 17 residues. Germline lookup yields CDR1 SGHNT and CDR2 YENEEA. Here the CDR3 DNA reads TGTGCCAGCAGCTTAGCCCCCCGGAGCGGGAGGGCCAATGAGCAGTTCTTC. It specifies CASSLAPRSGRANEQFF.

This clonotype has only a few counts. The chain employs TRBV20-1 and TRBJ2-7, with D possibly being TRBD1 (6 bases). CDR1 is DFQATT, CDR2 SNEGSKA, per germline (reference sequence). The V end lost 0 bases, the J end lost 4 bases, and 7 bases lay between the germline ends. The CDR3 sequence is 12 residues long. CDR3 region: CSAREQGYEQYF. The DNA of the CDR3 is TGCAGTGCTAGAGAACAGGGTTACGAGCAGTACTTC.

This clonotype appeared a few times. This sequence joins TRBV9 and TRBJ2-7, with 8 bases aligning to TRBD1. CDR1 and CDR2 (germline): SGDLS, YYNGEE. After removal of 3 bases from V and 3 bases from J, the junction contained 8 bases not matched to a gene. The CDR3 sequence is 15 residues long. The CDR3 DNA is TGTGCCAGCAGCGGAGAAGACAGGGGACTCTACGAGCAGTACTTC. Amino acids: CASSGEDRGLYEQYF. The variable domain in full, with the rest retrieved from reference TRBV9 and TRBJ2-7, is DSGVTQTPKHLITATGQRVTLRCSPRSGDLSVYWYQQSLDQGLQFLIQYYNGEERAKGNILERFSAQQFPDLHSELNLSSLELGDSALYFCASSGEDRGLYEQYFGPGTRLTVT.

This clonotype was seen a few times. The rearrangement joins TRBV27 to TRBJ1-2, with D maybe TRBD1 (5 bases). The CDR3 extends over 15 amino acids. Germline CDR1 reads MNHEY; CDR2 reads SMNVEV (reference sequence). The V gene lost 0 bases and the J gene lost 4 bases, with 12 bases spanning the gap. In nucleotides, the CDR3 is TGTGCCAGCAGTTTATCGCCGCAGGGTGCCTATGGCTACACCTTC. This encodes CASSLSPQGAYGYTF.